The 12 T cell receptor beta chains below all came from one sample that was sequenced in a study of CD8 T cells in Susac syndrome. Random hexamers were used to reverse transcribe the RNA input (about 0.5 to 1 ug). TCRdb itself ran the immunoSEQ multiplex PCR reads through MiXCR, one entry per CDR3 protein. The top ten clones hold 0.085% to 0.09% of a sample with 150,000 to 200,000 distinct CDR3 sequences, roughly 91% of them seen once. Sequenced sample: CD4+ T cells from PBMCs. The receptors derive from a human donor with Susac syndrome.

This CDR3 reads CSVDSGTGGSYEQYF. CDR3 nucleotides: TGCAGCGTTGATTCCGGGACAGGGGGCTCCTACGAGCAGTACTTC. This sequence joins TRBV29-1 and TRBJ2-7, with 11 bases that match TRBD1. Germline CDR1 SQVTM, CDR2 ANQGSEA. The CDR3 consists of 15 residues. Unmatched junction bases numbered 4, after V lost 3 bases and J lost 0 bases.

This rearrangement joins TRBV5-1 to TRBJ2-1, with D tentatively TRBD2 (5 bases). V was shortened by 0 bases and J by 2 bases, with 12 bases between the two germline ends. The CDR3 runs to 16 residues. Germline V gives CDR1 SGHRS, CDR2 YFSETQ. CDR3 nucleotides: TGCGCCAGCAGCTTGGCCGGAGCGGTAACCTACAATGAGCAGTTCTTC. This sequence encodes CASSLAGAVTYNEQFF.

This clonotype occurred once. The chain has TRBV6-9 and TRBJ1-5; D remains ambiguous. V lost 4 bases and J lost 0, with 10 bases in between. CDR1 is MNHGY and CDR2 is SVAAGI in the germline V gene. The CDR3 has 15 residues. As DNA, the CDR3 is TGTGCCAGCAGTTTAAGTTCTTATAGCAATCAGCCCCAGCATTTT. Its translation: CASSLSSYSNQPQHF.

The rearrangement uses TRBV4-1 and TRBJ2-7; a possible D gene is TRBD2 (6 bases). V was clipped by 2 bases and J by 4 bases, with 21 bases between them. The CDR3 totals 17 residues. CDR1 is MGHRA and CDR2 is YSYEKL in the germline V gene. The CDR3 region has the DNA TGCGCCAGCAGCCAACAACACCTAATAGGGACTGGATACGAGCAGTACTTC. It yields the protein CASSQQHLIGTGYEQYF.

This rearrangement joins TRBV28 to TRBJ2-5; D gene ambiguous. Germline CDR1 is MDHEN and CDR2 is SYDVKM. Trimming left V 2 bases short and J 9 bases short, with 13 bases between. The CDR3 runs to 13 residues. The CDR3 loop is CASSLDTLMAQYF. The CDR3 DNA reads TGTGCCAGCAGTTTAGATACCCTGATGGCCCAGTACTTC.

This chain joins TRBV12-3 or TRBV12-4 and TRBJ2-5; no firm D call. Trimming cost V 7 bases and J 4 bases, with 10 bases left between them. The CDR3 spans 12 residues. CDR3 coding DNA: TGTGCCAGCACCCGAACGCGAGAGACCCAGTACTTC. This codes for CASTRTRETQYF.

The genes are TRBV4-1 and TRBJ2-1; 7 bases fit TRBD2. Germline trimming cut 4 bases from V and 2 bases from J; bases unmatched to any gene: 11. CDR3 length equals 17 residues. CDR1 is MGHRA, CDR2 YSYEKL, per germline. The CDR3 region has the DNA TGCGCCAGCAGCCTCGGCGTGAGCGGGATCACCTACAATGAGCAGTTCTTC. Translating gives CASSLGVSGITYNEQFF.

The chain has TRBV6-6 and TRBJ2-5; 7 bases fit TRBD2. V shed 10 bases, J shed 3 bases, and the junction held 2 bases outside the gene matches. The CDR3 runs to 11 residues. Germline V gene sequence: CDR1 MNHNY, CDR2 SVGAGI (reference sequence). The DNA for the CDR3 is TGTGCCACAGGGAGGGAAGAGACCCAGTACTTC. It specifies CATGREETQYF.

The rearrangement uses TRBV2 and TRBJ1-5; 7 nucleotides agree with TRBD1. Germline CDR1 SNHLY, CDR2 FYNNEI. This CDR3 contains 14 residues. After removal of 6 bases from V and 7 bases from J, the junction contained 9 bases not matched to a gene. This CDR3 reads CASRADRSGQPQHF. The CDR3 nucleotides read TGTGCCAGCAGGGCGGACAGGTCTGGACAGCCCCAGCATTTT. Full variable domain (missing parts from reference TRBV2 and TRBJ1-5): EPEVTQTPSHQVTQMGQEVILRCVPISNHLYFYWYRQILGQKVEFLVSFYNNEISEKSEIFDDQFSVERPDGSNFTLKIRSTKLEDSAMYFCASRADRSGQPQHFGDGTRLSIL.

V usage is TRBV13 and J usage is TRBJ2-1; D remains unclear. Per germline, CDR1 PRHDT and CDR2 FYEKMQ (reference sequence). V shed 1 base and J shed 5 bases, with 12 bases lying between them. The CDR3 extends over 15 amino acids. CDR3: CASSLALVYHNEQFF. The CDR3 coding sequence is TGTGCCAGCAGCTTAGCCCTAGTTTACCACAATGAGCAGTTCTTC.

The V and J genes are TRBV1 and TRBJ2-2; no DNA check was done on the table's D call, TRBD2. TRBV1 is marked as a pseudogene. This CDR3 contains 12 residues. The CDR3 sequence: CTSGPATGELFF. In DNA form, the CDR3 reads TGCACCAGCGGGCCAGCAACCGGGGAGCTGTTTTTT.

This chain joins TRBV5-6 and TRBJ1-5; D perhaps matches TRBD1 (6 bases). V lost 2 bases to trimming and J lost 0 bases, with 9 bases between them. This CDR3 spans 15 amino acids. The germline gives CDR1 SGHDT, CDR2 YYEEEE. The CDR3 region is CASSLGQFSNQPQHF. CDR3 nucleotides: TGTGCCAGCAGCTTAGGACAGTTTAGCAATCAGCCCCAGCATTTT.